This entry lists 18 T cell receptor beta chains sequenced from one sample in a study of blood T cells in healthy people across ages. It was with a sample-barcoded 5' primer and a J-beta primer mix that a second PCR of about 7 to 12 cycles was run. TCRdb re-called the 5' RACE reads through MiXCR, storing one row per CDR3 protein. The data contain 720,000 or so distinct CDR3 sequences, roughly 43% of them singletons. The sequencing input was blood. The receptors originated from a man of 80 years or more in good health.

The chain carries TRBV6-5 and TRBJ2-5, with 11 bases fitting TRBD2. Germline V CDR1 and CDR2: MNHEY, SVGAGI. Trimming at V came to 2 bases and at J to 11 bases, leaving 13 bases not matched to a gene. The CDR3 extends over 16 amino acids. CDR3 sequence: CASSYHTSGGYNEQYF. The CDR3 nucleotides read TGTGCCAGCAGTTACCATACTAGCGGGGGCTACAATGAGCAGTACTTC.

This sequence joins TRBV9 and TRBJ2-5; 9 bases are a match to TRBD1. The J call may be mistaken, given a closer DNA end match to TRBJ2-7. Germline V gene lookup returns CDR1 SGDLS and CDR2 YYNGEE. The CDR3 is 13 residues long. CDR3 sequence reads: CASSVGTGDEQYF. The DNA of the CDR3 is TGTGCCAGCAGCGTAGGGACAGGGGACGAGCAGTACTTC.

The chain combines TRBV2 with TRBJ1-2; 10 bases fit TRBD1. Germline loops: CDR1 SNHLY, CDR2 FYNNEI. With 6 bases clipped from V and 6 bases from J, the junction kept 10 bases outside the gene matches. The CDR3 contains 15 residues. The CDR3 reads CASSSSPGQGDGYTF. The CDR3 DNA reads as TGTGCCAGCAGCTCTTCCCCTGGACAGGGGGATGGCTACACCTTC.

In this sample, this clonotype turned up a few times. The chain combines TRBV7-9 with TRBJ2-7, with TRBD2 identical over 7 bases. The V gene's germline CDR1 is SEHNR and CDR2 FQNEAQ (reference sequence). Losses at the gene ends were 7 bases for V and 3 bases for J; bases not matched to a gene: 15. The CDR3 loop spans 16 amino acids. Here the CDR3 DNA reads TGTGCCAGCACCGGTTGGGGGGAGGGCCAAATCTACGAGCAGTACTTC. It yields the protein CASTGWGEGQIYEQYF.

The chain carries TRBV24-1 and TRBJ2-1; 7 bases line up with TRBD1. The last part of the DNA fits TRBJ2-7 better; the J call may be wrong. The CDR3 loop spans 16 amino acids. Per the germline V gene, CDR1 is KGHDR and CDR2 is SFDVKD. The CDR3 region has the DNA TGTGCCACCAGTGATTTGGGGACAGCATTATACAATGAGCAGTACTTC. Translated: CATSDLGTALYNEQYF.

Turning to this clonotype: This may be a read error, as it is one base from a much larger clone. This chain uses TRBV29-1 with TRBJ2-7; D might be TRBD1 (5 bases). The CDR3 covers 12 residues. The germline CDR1 and CDR2 sequences are SQVTM and ANQGSEA. In DNA form, the CDR3 reads TGCAGCATTGAAAGGGGAACCTACGAGCAGTACTTC. This codes for CSIERGTYEQYF.

In the case of this clonotype: The junction shows a germline mismatch at one end, possibly a read error. This rearrangement joins TRBV7-3 to TRBJ2-1; TRBD2 matches 9 bases. This CDR3 has 13 amino acids. Germline V gives CDR1 SGHTA, CDR2 FQGTGA. The CDR3 sequence is CASSAGLADERFF. CDR3 sequence (DNA): TGTGCCAGCAGCGCGGGACTAGCCGATGAGCGGTTCTTC.

Regarding this clonotype: Being one base from a much bigger clone, this may be a read error. V usage is TRBV12-3 or TRBV12-4 and J usage is TRBJ2-5; TRBD1 agrees at 8 bases. The CDR3 runs to 17 residues. After removal of 6 bases from V and 11 bases from J, the junction contained 23 bases not matched to a gene. CDR3 loop: CASSPGQAFPKYNEQYF. CDR3 nucleotides: TGTGCCAGCAGCCCGGGACAGGCCTTCCCCAAATACAATGAGCAGTACTTC.

This chain's CDR3 is CSVEILQGRHNEQYF. As DNA, the CDR3 is TGCAGCGTTGAAATCCTGCAGGGGCGTCACAATGAGCAGTACTTC. The chain employs TRBV29-1 and TRBJ2-1, with TRBD1 as a possible D gene (6 bases). The J call may be in error: the DNA end matches TRBJ2-7 better. Germline V gene data show CDR1 as SQVTM and CDR2 as ANQGSEA. This CDR3 is built from 15 residues.

This clonotype was counted a single time. V usage is TRBV12-3 or TRBV12-4 and J usage is TRBJ1-3; 7 positions agree with TRBD1. The CDR3 runs to 15 residues. The V and J ends lost 6 bases and 2 bases, in that order; junction bases with no gene match: 7. The CDR3 DNA is TGTGCCAGCAGGCCCTCACAGGGGCCTGGAAACACCATATATTTT. The encoded protein is CASRPSQGPGNTIYF.

The J gene is TRBJ2-5, the V gene TRBV7-2; 9 bases line up with TRBD2. The germline gives CDR1 SGHTA, CDR2 FQGNSA. The CDR3 runs to 15 residues. Trimming removed 3 bases from V and 11 bases from J; junction bases left unmatched: 13. The CDR3 DNA follows: TGTGCCAGCAGCTTTCGGGGACTAGCCCCCAATGAGCAGTACTTC. Protein sequence: CASSFRGLAPNEQYF.

J is TRBJ2-1 and V is TRBV6-1, with D unresolved. The CDR3 sequence is 12 residues long. V was pared by 6 bases and J by 8 bases, with 11 bases between. Germline V CDR1 and CDR2: MNHNS, SASEGT. The DNA of the CDR3 is TGTGCCAGCAGGGCCAGTTGGGATGAGCAGTTCTTC. The encoded protein is CASRASWDEQFF.

The J gene is TRBJ1-6, the V gene TRBV6-4, with 7 positions matching TRBD1. The CDR3 contains 14 residues. Germline V lookup: CDR1 MRHNA, CDR2 SNTAGT. Losses at the gene ends were 6 bases for V and 5 bases for J; bases not matched to a gene: 4. The CDR3 reads CASSPTGDNSPLHF. CDR3 sequence (DNA): TGTGCCAGCAGCCCAACAGGGGATAATTCACCCCTCCACTTT.

The chain employs TRBV7-2 and TRBJ2-7; D is uncertain. This CDR3 has 14 residues. Germline CDR1 reads SGHTA; CDR2 reads FQGNSA. Trimming shortened V by 1 base and J by 4 bases, and 11 bases separated the two germline ends. In DNA, the CDR3 is TGTGCCAGCAGCTTAGGGTCGGGCCCTTACGAGCAGTACTTC. Amino acid sequence: CASSLGSGPYEQYF.

This clonotype was seen a handful of times. The chain is built from TRBV7-2 and TRBJ2-7; the match to TRBD2 covers 7 bases. This CDR3 spans 15 amino acids. J was trimmed by 3 bases and V by 5 bases; bases with no gene match: 10. Germline-derived CDR1 and CDR2 are SGHTA and FQGNSA. The CDR3 DNA reads as TGTGCCAGCAGCCCCAGACGAGCGGGAAACTACGAGCAGTACTTC. This translates into CASSPRRAGNYEQYF.

The chain joins TRBV9 to TRBJ2-1; the match to TRBD2 covers 12 bases. Germline V gives CDR1 SGDLS, CDR2 YYNGEE. The CDR3 runs to 16 residues. V trimming: 8 bases; J trimming: 9 bases; junction bases outside the gene matches: 15. CDR3 coding DNA: TGTGCCAGTTCCACCCTCTCTAGCGGGAGGGCCCGTGAGCAGTTCTTC. It specifies CASSTLSSGRAREQFF.

About this clonotype: Germline and junction disagree at one end, which may indicate a read error. V usage is TRBV20-1 and J usage is TRBJ2-1; 7 nucleotides agree with TRBD2. This CDR3 comprises 14 residues. Germline CDR1 is DFQATT and CDR2 is SNEGSKA (reference sequence). The CDR3 region is CSARDRTSYNEQFF. In DNA, the CDR3 is TGCAGTGCTCGAGATCGGACTAGCTACAATGAGCAGTTCTTC.

Turning to this clonotype: The junction departs from germline at one end; a sequencing error may be responsible. This sequence joins TRBV12-3 or TRBV12-4 and TRBJ1-1, with unresolved D. The length of the CDR3 is 14 residues. Here the CDR3 DNA reads TGTGCCAGCAGTTTTAACAGACTGAACACTGAGGCTTTCTTT. This codes for CASSFNRLNTEAFF.